The following is a TCR beta chain sequence with its context. Its cognate antigen is unknown. This entry comes from a study of CD8 T cells in ankylosing spondylitis. Quantitative 5'-RACE with molecular barcodes was used to make the TCR beta libraries. One entry per CDR3 protein results from TCRdb running MiXCR on the 5' RACE reads. Among about 240,000 distinct CDR3 sequences listed, about 9.1% were seen once. Overall study results and limits: Disease-linked clones, CD8+, were relatively rare in peripheral blood. Within ankylosing spondylitis blood, a TCR beta motif made up of under 10 highly homologous variants appeared to be characteristic. Significant enrichment of disease-linked clones was reportedly seen in matched ankylosing spondylitis synovial fluid.

Germline CDR1 reads MNHNY; CDR2 reads SVGAGI (reference sequence). The ends were cut back, 2 bases at V and 7 bases at J, with 11 bases in the middle. This CDR3 spans 13 amino acids. This clonotype was obtained from a male donor with ankylosing spondylitis or in good health (not recorded which). The V gene is TRBV6-6, the J gene TRBJ1-2; weak D call: TRBD1 (5 bases). Sequenced sample: blood, either unsorted or a sorted T cell fraction (not recorded which). Written as DNA, the CDR3 is TGTGCCAGCAGTTACGGCGGGGCTCCTGGCTACACCTTC. This gives the protein CASSYGGAPGYTF.